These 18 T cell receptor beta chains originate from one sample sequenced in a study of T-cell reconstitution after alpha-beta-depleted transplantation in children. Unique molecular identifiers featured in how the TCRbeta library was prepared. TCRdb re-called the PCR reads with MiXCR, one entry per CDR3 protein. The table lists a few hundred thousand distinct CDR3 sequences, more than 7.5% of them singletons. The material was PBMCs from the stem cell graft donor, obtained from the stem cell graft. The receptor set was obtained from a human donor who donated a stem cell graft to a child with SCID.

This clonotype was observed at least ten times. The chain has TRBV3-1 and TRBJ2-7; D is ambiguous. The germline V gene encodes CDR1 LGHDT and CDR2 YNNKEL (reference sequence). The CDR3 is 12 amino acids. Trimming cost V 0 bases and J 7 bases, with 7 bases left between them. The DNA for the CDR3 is TGTGCCAGCAGCCAAGATTTGGGGGAGCAGTACTTC. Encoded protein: CASSQDLGEQYF.

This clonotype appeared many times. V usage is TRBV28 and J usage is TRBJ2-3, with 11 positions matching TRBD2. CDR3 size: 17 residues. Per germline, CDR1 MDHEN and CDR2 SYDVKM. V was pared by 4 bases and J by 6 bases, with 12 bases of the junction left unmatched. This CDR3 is CASSSIMTSGAPDTQYF. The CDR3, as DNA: TGTGCCAGCAGTTCCATCATGACTAGCGGGGCCCCGGATACGCAGTATTTT. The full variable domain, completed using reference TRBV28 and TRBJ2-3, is DVKVTQSSRYLVKRTGEKVFLECVQDMDHENMFWYRQDPGLGLRLIYFSYDVKMKEKGDIPEGYSVSREKKERFSLILESASTNQTSMYLCASSSIMTSGAPDTQYFGPGTRLTVL.

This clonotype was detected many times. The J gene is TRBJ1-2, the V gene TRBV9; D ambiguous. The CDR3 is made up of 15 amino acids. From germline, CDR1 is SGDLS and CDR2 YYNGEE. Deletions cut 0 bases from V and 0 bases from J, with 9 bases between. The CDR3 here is CASSVGAGTNYGYTF. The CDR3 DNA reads TGTGCCAGCAGCGTAGGTGCAGGAACTAACTATGGCTACACCTTC.

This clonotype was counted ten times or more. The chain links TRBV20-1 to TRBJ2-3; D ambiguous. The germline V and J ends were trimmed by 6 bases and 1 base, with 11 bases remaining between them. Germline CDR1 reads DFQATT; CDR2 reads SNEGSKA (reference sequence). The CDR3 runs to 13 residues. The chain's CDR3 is CSANDEGTDTQYF. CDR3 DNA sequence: TGCAGTGCGAACGACGAGGGCACAGATACGCAGTATTTT.

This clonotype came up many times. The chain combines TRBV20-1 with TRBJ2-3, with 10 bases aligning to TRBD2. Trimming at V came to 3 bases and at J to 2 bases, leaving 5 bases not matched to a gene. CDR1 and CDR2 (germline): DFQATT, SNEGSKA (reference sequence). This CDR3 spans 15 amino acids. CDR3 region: CSASLAGALTDTQYF. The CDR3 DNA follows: TGCAGTGCTAGTCTAGCGGGGGCCCTCACAGATACGCAGTATTTT.

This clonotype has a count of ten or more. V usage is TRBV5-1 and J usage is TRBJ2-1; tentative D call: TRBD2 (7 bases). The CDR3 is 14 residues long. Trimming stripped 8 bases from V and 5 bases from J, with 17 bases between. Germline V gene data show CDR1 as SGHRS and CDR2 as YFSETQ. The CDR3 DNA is TGCGCCAGTCGAGAGGGGGGGGACCACAATGAGCAGTTCTTC. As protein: CASREGGDHNEQFF.

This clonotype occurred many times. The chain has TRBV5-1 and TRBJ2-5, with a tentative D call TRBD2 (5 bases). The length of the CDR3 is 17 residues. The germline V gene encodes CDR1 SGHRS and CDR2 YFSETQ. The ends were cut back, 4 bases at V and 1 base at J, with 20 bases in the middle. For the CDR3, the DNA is TGCGCCAGCAGCCCCCTGCAGCGGTCCACGACCCAAGAGACCCAGTACTTC. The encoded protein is CASSPLQRSTTQETQYF.

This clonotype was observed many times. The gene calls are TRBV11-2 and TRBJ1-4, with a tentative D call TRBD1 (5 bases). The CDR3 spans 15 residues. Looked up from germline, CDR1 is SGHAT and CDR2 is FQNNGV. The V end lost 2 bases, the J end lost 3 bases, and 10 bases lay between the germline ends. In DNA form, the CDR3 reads TGTGCCAGCAGCTTATACAGGAGCTCTAATGAAAAACTGTTTTTT. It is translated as CASSLYRSSNEKLFF.

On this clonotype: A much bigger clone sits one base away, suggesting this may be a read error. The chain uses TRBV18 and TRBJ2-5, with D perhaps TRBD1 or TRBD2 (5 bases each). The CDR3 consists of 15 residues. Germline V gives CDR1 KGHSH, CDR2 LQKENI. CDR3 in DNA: TGTGCCAGCTCACCCCTAGGGACGGACCAAGAGACCCATTACTTC. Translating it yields CASSPLGTDQETHYF. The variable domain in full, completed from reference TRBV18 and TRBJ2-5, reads NAGVMQNPRHLVRRRGQEARLRCSPMKGHSHVYWYRQLPEEGLKFMVYLQKENIIDESGMPKERFSAEFPKEGPSILRIQQVVRGDSAAYFCASSPLGTDQETHYFGPGTRLLVL.

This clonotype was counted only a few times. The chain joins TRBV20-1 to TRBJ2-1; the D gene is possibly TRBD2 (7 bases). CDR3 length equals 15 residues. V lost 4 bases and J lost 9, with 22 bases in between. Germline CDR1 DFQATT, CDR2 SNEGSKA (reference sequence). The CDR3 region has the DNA TGCAGTGCTAATGAGGGGGGGCCTGTTATGGCTGAGCAGTTCTTC. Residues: CSANEGGPVMAEQFF.

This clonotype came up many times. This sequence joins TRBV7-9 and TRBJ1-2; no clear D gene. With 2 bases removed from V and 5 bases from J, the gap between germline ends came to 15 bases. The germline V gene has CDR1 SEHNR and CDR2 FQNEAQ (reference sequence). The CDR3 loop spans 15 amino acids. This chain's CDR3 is CASSLFSPPEYGYTF. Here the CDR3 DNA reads TGTGCCAGCAGCTTATTTTCCCCGCCTGAATATGGCTACACCTTC.

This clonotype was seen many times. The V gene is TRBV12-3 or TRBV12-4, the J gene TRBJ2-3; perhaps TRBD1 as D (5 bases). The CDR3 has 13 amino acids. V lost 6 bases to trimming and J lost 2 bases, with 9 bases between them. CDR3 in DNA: TGTGCCAGCAGCCCGGACATCACAGATACGCAGTATTTT. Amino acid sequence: CASSPDITDTQYF.

This CDR3 reads CASSISPKTAYSYNEQFF. The CDR3 coding sequence is TGTGCCAGTAGTATATCACCCAAGACAGCCTACTCCTACAATGAGCAGTTCTTC. The genes are TRBV19 and TRBJ2-1, with a tentative D call TRBD1 (5 bases). This CDR3 contains 18 residues. Trimming left V 2 bases short and J 0 bases short, with 17 bases between. The germline gives CDR1 LNHDA, CDR2 SQIVND (reference sequence). The whole variable domain, remainder taken from reference TRBV19 and TRBJ2-1, is DGGITQSPKYLFRKEGQNVTLSCEQNLNHDAMYWYRQDPGQGLRLIYYSQIVNDFQKGDIAEGYSVSREKKESFPLTVTSAQKNPTAFYLCASSISPKTAYSYNEQFFGPGTRLTVL.

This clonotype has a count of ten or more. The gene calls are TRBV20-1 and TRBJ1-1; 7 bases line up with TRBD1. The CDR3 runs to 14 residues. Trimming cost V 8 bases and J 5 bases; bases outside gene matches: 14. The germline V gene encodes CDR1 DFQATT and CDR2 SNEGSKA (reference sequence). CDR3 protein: CSLEQGHLGTEAFF. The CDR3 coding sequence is TGCAGTCTAGAACAGGGGCACCTCGGGACTGAAGCTTTCTTT.

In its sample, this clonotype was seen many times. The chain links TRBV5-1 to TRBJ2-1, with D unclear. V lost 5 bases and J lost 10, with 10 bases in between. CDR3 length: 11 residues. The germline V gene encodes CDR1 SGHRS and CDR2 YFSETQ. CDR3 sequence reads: CASRDADEQFF. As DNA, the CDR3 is TGCGCCAGCAGGGATGCGGACGAGCAGTTCTTC.

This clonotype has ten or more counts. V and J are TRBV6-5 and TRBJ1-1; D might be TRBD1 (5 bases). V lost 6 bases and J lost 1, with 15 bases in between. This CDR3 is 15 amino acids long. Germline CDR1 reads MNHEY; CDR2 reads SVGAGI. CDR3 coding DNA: TGTGCCAGCAGCTTCTCCGGGACGGGGAACACTGAAGCTTTCTTT. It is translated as CASSFSGTGNTEAFF.

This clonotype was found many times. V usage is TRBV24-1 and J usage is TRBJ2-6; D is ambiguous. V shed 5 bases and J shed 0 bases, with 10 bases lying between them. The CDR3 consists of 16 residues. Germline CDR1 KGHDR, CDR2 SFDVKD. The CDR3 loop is CATSGYGSSGANVLTF. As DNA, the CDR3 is TGTGCCACCAGTGGTTACGGAAGCTCTGGGGCCAACGTCCTGACTTTC.

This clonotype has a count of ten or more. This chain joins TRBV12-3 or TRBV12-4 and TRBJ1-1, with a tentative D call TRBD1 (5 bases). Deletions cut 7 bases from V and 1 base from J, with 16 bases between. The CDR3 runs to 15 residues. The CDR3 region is CASTSQAGGNTEAFF. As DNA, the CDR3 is TGTGCCAGCACTTCACAGGCCGGGGGGAACACTGAAGCTTTCTTT.